Reported below is one TCR beta chain. The CDR3 has 14 residues. Per the germline V gene, CDR1 is MNHEY and CDR2 is SVGAGI. The germline V and J ends were trimmed by 3 bases and 8 bases, with 13 bases remaining between them. The sample comes from a study of blood T cell repertoires in COVID-19. The protocol was immunoSEQ multiplex PCR, while the TCRdb copy is restricted to in-frame clones and leaves out a portion. Among some 150,000 clones, approximately 80% were seen once, and the ten largest hold about 12%. The chain is built from TRBV6-5 and TRBJ1-4, with D maybe TRBD1 (5 bases). Sequenced material: peripheral blood. The clonotype was recovered from a woman aged 55-70 years with COVID-19, enrolled during active disease. CDR3 sequence: CASSYGGTSEKLFF. The CDR3 DNA is TGTGCCAGCAGTTATGGGGGGACGAGCGAAAAACTGTTTTTT.